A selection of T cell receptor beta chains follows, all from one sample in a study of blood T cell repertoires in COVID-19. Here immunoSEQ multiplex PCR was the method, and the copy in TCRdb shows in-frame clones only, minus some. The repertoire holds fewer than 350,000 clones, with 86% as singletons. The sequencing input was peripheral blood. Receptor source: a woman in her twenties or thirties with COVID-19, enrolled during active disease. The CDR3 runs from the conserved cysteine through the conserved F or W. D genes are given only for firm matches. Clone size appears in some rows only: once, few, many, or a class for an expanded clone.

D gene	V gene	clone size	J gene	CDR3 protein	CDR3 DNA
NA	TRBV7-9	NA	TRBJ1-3	CASSLFGSSGNTIYF	TGTGCCAGCAGCTTATTTGGTAGCTCTGGAAACACCATATATTTT
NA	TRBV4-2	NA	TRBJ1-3	CASSQVSRAGNTIYF	TGTGCCAGCAGCCAAGTGAGCAGGGCTGGAAACACCATATATTTT
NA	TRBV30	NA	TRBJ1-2	CAWSLGGEGYTF	TGTGCCTGGAGTCTGGGAGGGGAAGGCTACACCTTC
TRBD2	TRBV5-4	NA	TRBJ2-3	CASSHRAGGRTDTQYF	TGTGCCAGCAGCCACCGAGCGGGGGGACGCACAGATACGCAGTATTTT
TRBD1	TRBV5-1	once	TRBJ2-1	CASSLGDRYNEQFF	TGCGCCAGCAGCTTGGGGGACAGATACAATGAGCAGTTCTTC
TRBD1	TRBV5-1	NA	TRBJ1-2	CASSLVGPSTISGGERGDYGYTF	TGCGCCAGCAGCTTGGTTGGGCCTTCCACCATTTCAGGGGGCGAAAGAGGAGACTATGGCTACACCTTC
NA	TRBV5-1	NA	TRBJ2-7	CASSLDTLLSYEQYF	TGCGCCAGCAGCTTAGACACCCTCTTGTCCTACGAGCAGTACTTC
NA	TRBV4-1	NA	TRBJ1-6	CASSPITNNSPLHF	TGCGCCAGCAGCCCCATTACAAATAATTCACCCCTCCACTTT
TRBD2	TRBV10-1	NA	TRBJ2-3	CASSETSGGRSRTDTQYF	TGCGCCAGCAGTGAAACTAGCGGGGGACGCTCTCGCACAGATACGCAGTATTTT
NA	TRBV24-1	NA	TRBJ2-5	CATSDSRRETQYF	TGTGCCACCAGTGATTCGCGGAGGGAGACCCAGTACTTC
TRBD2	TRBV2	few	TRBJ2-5	CASSEWRGASETQYF	TGTGCCAGCAGTGAATGGCGGGGGGCCTCAGAGACCCAGTACTTC
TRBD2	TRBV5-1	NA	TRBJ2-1	CASSLTSGGRVRNEQFF	TGCGCCAGCAGCTTGACTAGCGGGGGGCGTGTACGCAATGAGCAGTTCTTC
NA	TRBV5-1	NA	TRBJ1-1	CASSTGPREIGAFF	TGCGCCAGCAGCACTGGCCCCAGGGAAATTGGAGCTTTCTTT
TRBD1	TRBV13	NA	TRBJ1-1	CASSEPTGSDTEAFF	TGTGCCAGCAGCGAACCGACAGGGTCCGACACTGAAGCTTTCTTT
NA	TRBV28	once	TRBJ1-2	CASSFRGQPPGYTF	TGTGCCAGCAGTTTCCGCGGACAGCCGCCGGGCTACACCTTC
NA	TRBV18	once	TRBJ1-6	CASSPSFGANSPLHF	TGTGCCAGCTCACCCTCGTTTGGGGCAAATTCACCCCTCCACTTT
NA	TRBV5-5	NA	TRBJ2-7	CASSSTGSYEQYF	TGTGCCAGCAGCTCTACAGGGAGCTACGAGCAGTACTTC
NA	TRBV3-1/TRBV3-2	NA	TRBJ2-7	CASSPRGSSYEQYF	TGTGCCAGCAGCCCGAGGGGGAGCTCCTACGAGCAGTACTTC
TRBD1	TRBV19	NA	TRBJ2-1	CASSVTGGDYNEQFF	TGTGCCAGTAGTGTGACAGGGGGGGACTACAATGAGCAGTTCTTC
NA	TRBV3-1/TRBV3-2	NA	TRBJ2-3	CASSPRRGRADTQYF	TGTGCCAGCAGCCCCCGGAGGGGCCGGGCGGATACGCAGTATTTT
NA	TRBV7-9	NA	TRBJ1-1	CASSSYYGTEAFF	TGTGCCAGCAGCTCCTATTACGGGACAGAAGCTTTCTTT
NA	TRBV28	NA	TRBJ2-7	CASSLPGLLGYEQYF	TGTGCCAGCAGTTTGCCGGGACTCCTAGGGTACGAGCAGTACTTC
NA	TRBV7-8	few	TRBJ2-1	CASSLGGTGWYEQFF	TGTGCCAGCAGCTTGGGGGGGACAGGTTGGTACGAGCAGTTCTTC
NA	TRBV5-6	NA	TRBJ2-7	CASSVLSGAYEQYF	TGTGCCAGCAGCGTCCTTTCGGGGGCCTACGAGCAGTACTTC
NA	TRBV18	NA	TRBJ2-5	CASSQGQGETQYF	TGTGCCAGCTCACAGGGGCAGGGGGAGACCCAGTACTTC
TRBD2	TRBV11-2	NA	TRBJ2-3	CASSYAGGVTDTQYF	TGTGCCAGCAGTTATGCGGGGGGAGTCACAGATACGCAGTATTTT
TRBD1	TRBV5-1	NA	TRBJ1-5	CASSPGQGAGQPQHF	TGCGCCAGCAGCCCCGGACAGGGGGCAGGTCAGCCCCAGCATTTT
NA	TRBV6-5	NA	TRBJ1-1	CASTRLSGGTEAFF	TGTGCCAGCACCAGACTGTCGGGGGGCACTGAAGCTTTCTTT
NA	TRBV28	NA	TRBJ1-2	CASTKGVGGYTF	TGTGCCAGCACAAAGGGGGTGGGTGGCTACACCTTC
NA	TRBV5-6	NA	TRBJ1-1	CASSFGREAEAFF	TGTGCCAGCAGCTTCGGCAGGGAGGCTGAAGCTTTCTTT
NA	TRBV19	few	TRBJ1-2	CASSISVGRGGYTF	TGTGCCAGTAGTATAAGCGTGGGGCGAGGTGGCTACACCTTC
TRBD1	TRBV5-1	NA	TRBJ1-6	CASSEPGQGYSPLHF	TGCGCCAGCAGCGAACCGGGACAGGGGTATTCACCCCTCCACTTT
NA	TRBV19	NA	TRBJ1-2	CASSTGMPRYGYTF	TGTGCCAGTAGTACAGGGATGCCCCGATATGGCTACACCTTC
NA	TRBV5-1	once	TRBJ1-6	CASSLRGAGGALHF	TGCGCCAGCAGCTTGAGAGGAGCCGGGGGGGCCCTCCACTTT
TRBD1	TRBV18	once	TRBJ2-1	CASSRPGQGDNEQFF	TGTGCCAGCTCACGACCGGGACAGGGCGACAATGAGCAGTTCTTC
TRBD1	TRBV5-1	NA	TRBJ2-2	CASSLSPGQGPYGGELFF	TGCGCCAGCAGCTTGAGCCCGGGACAGGGGCCTTACGGCGGGGAGCTGTTTTTT
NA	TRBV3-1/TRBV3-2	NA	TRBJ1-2	CASSQDRGSYGYTF	TGTGCCAGCAGCCAAGATCGGGGATCCTATGGCTACACCTTC
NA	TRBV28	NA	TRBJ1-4	CASSFTGPREKLFF	TGTGCCAGCAGTTTCACAGGGCCGCGGGAAAAACTGTTTTTT
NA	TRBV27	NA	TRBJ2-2	CASRSAGANTGELFF	TGTGCCAGCAGGAGTGCAGGGGCGAACACCGGGGAGCTGTTTTTT
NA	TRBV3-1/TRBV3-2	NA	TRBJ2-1	CASSPRGSSSYNEQFF	TGTGCCAGCAGCCCCCGGGGGTCGAGCTCCTACAATGAGCAGTTCTTC
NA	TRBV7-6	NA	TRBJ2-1	CASSPRMSPGVEQFF	TGTGCCAGCAGCCCGCGAATGTCGCCCGGGGTAGAGCAGTTCTTC
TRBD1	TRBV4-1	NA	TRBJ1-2	CASSQDWTGGLSYGYTF	TGCGCCAGCAGCCAAGACTGGACAGGGGGCTTGAGCTATGGCTACACCTTC
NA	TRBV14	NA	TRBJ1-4	CASSLRPQGIRTNEKLFF	TGTGCCAGCAGCCTTAGGCCCCAGGGGATAAGGACTAATGAAAAACTGTTTTTT
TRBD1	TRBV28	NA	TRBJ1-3	CASSPEGTGRNTIYF	TGTGCCAGCAGCCCCGAAGGGACAGGAAGAAACACCATATATTTT
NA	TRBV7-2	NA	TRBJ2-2	CASSPPGELFF	TGTGCCAGCAGCCCTCCCGGGGAGCTGTTTTTT
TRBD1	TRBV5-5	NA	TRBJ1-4	CASSQTPRTGGEKLFF	TGTGCCAGCAGCCAAACGCCAAGGACAGGGGGGGAAAAACTGTTTTTT
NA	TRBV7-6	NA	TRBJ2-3	CASSTGTDTQYF	TGTGCCAGCAGCACCGGGACAGATACGCAGTATTTT
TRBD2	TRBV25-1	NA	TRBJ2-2	CASSENREGTGELFF	TGTGCCAGCAGTGAAAACCGGGAGGGTACCGGGGAGCTGTTTTTT
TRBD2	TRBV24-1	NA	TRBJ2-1	CATSDFKGRVNEQFF	TGTGCCACCAGTGATTTTAAAGGGAGGGTAAATGAGCAGTTCTTC
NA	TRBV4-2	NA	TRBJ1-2	CASSQGFYSNYGYTF	TGTGCCAGCAGCCAAGGTTTCTACTCTAACTATGGCTACACCTTC
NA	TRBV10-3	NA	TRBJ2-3	CAIRLTASSTDTQYF	TGTGCCATCCGACTGACAGCTAGTTCCACAGATACGCAGTATTTT
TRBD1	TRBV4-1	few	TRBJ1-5	CASSPGQGPTNQPQHF	TGCGCCAGCAGCCCGGGACAGGGGCCTACCAATCAGCCCCAGCATTTT
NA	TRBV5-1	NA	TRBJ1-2	CASSLDLIGRLSYGYTF	TGCGCCAGCAGCTTGGATCTCATAGGCAGACTGTCCTATGGCTACACCTTC
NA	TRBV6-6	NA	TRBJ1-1	CASSTAQGSTEAFF	TGTGCCAGCAGTACGGCACAGGGTTCGACTGAAGCTTTCTTT
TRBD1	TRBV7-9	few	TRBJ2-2	CASSPDRGNTGELFF	TGTGCCAGCAGCCCCGACAGGGGGAATACCGGGGAGCTGTTTTTT